This TCR beta chain was profiled in a study of T cell changes during pregnancy in multiple sclerosis. V was clipped by 2 bases and J by 0 bases, with 27 bases between them. CDR1 is PRHDT and CDR2 is FYEKMQ in the germline V gene (reference sequence). CDR3 length equals 21 residues. Generated by immunoSEQ multiplex PCR, the TCRdb table keeps only in-frame clones and is missing some. The sample has tens of thousands of clones; about nine tenths are singletons. The source is a female donor in good health, enrolled as a control in a pregnancy study. The sample here was CD4+ T cells from peripheral blood mononuclear cells, taken after pregnancy. This rearrangement joins TRBV13 to TRBJ2-3, with D unresolved. The CDR3 loop reads CASSLLSLGSEAVNSTDTQYF. The CDR3 DNA follows: TGTGCCAGCAGCTTACTGTCCTTGGGCAGTGAAGCCGTAAATAGCACAGATACGCAGTATTTT.